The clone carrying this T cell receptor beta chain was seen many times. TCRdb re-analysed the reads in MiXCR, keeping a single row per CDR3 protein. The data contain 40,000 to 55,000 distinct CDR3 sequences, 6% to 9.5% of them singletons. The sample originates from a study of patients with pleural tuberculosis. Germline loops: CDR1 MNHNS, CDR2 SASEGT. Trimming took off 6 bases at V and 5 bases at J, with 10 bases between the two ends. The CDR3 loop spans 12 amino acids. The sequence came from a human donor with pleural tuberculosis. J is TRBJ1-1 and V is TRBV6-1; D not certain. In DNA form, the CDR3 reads TGTGCCAGCAGGACCGGTAAGACTGAAGCTTTCTTT. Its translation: CASRTGKTEAFF.